A single sample gave rise to the 21 T cell receptor beta chains below, sequenced in a study of control samples from healthy donors and cancer patients. Produced via immunoSEQ multiplex PCR; TCRdb's table is partial and in-frame only. The sample contains about 94,000 clones, roughly nine tenths of which appear only once. Sample: blood. Receptors were obtained from a woman aged 18 to 35 in good health.

The genes are TRBV5-1 and TRBJ1-1; 7 nucleotides line up with TRBD1. Germline lookup yields CDR1 SGHRS and CDR2 YFSETQ. This CDR3 comprises 14 residues. Losses at the gene ends were 3 bases for V and 4 bases for J; bases not matched to a gene: 6. The DNA for the CDR3 is TGCGCCAGCAGCTCCGGGACAGCAGGCACTGAAGCTTTCTTT. Protein sequence: CASSSGTAGTEAFF.

This chain connects TRBV19 to TRBJ2-4; 9 positions agree with TRBD2. V gave up 7 bases and J gave up 8 bases; unmatched junction bases: 21. This CDR3 contains 18 residues. Germline CDR1 reads LNHDA; CDR2 reads SQIVND (reference sequence). CDR3 residues: CASIGSGGSRQGRDIQYF. For the CDR3, the DNA is TGTGCCAGTATCGGTAGCGGGGGATCTCGACAAGGAAGGGACATTCAGTACTTC. Looking up the rest from reference TRBV19 and TRBJ2-4 gives the full variable domain: DGGITQSPKYLFRKEGQNVTLSCEQNLNHDAMYWYRQDPGQGLRLIYYSQIVNDFQKGDIAEGYSVSREKKESFPLTVTSAQKNPTAFYLCASIGSGGSRQGRDIQYFGAGTRLSVL.

This chain joins TRBV21-1 and TRBJ1-6. TRBV21-1 is an annotated pseudogene. CDR3 size: 21 residues. CDR3 loop: CASSKTSGQNRRRGHNSPLHF. CDR3 coding DNA: TGTGCCAGCAGCAAAACAAGCGGCCAAAACCGGAGGCGGGGACACAATTCACCCCTCCACTTT.

V gene TRBV7-8 combines with J gene TRBJ2-3; 8 bases fit TRBD1. The CDR3 is made up of 14 amino acids. Trimming at V came to 4 bases and at J to 11 bases, leaving 11 bases not matched to a gene. Germline CDR1 is SGHVS and CDR2 is FQNEAQ. The CDR3 is CASSYNDRGLKQYF. DNA for the CDR3: TGTGCCAGCAGCTACAACGACAGGGGCCTTAAGCAGTATTTT. The variable domain in full, with the rest retrieved from reference TRBV7-8 and TRBJ2-3, is GAGVSQSPRYKVAKRGQDVALRCDPISGHVSLFWYQQALGQGPEFLTYFQNEAQLDKSGLPSDRFFAERPEGSVSTLKIQRTQQEDSAVYLCASSYNDRGLKQYFGPGTRLTVL.

The rearrangement links TRBV19 to TRBJ1-5; D is unresolved. Germline CDR1 LNHDA, CDR2 SQIVND (reference sequence). The V and J ends lost 7 bases and 5 bases respectively, with 12 bases between them. The CDR3 is made up of 13 amino acids. CDR3 bases: TGTGCCAGTAACACCATGGGTGATCAGCCCCAGCATTTT. Its translation: CASNTMGDQPQHF.

V usage is TRBV19 and J usage is TRBJ1-5; no definite D call. Trimming removed 3 bases from V and 3 bases from J, with 9 bases in between. The CDR3 has 14 amino acids. Germline values: CDR1 LNHDA, CDR2 SQIVND (reference sequence). CDR3: CASSISQYNQPQHF. The CDR3 DNA reads as TGTGCCAGTAGTATCTCACAGTACAATCAGCCCCAGCATTTT.

The genes are TRBV6-2 or TRBV6-3 and TRBJ2-3, with TRBD2 identical over 12 bases. Germline loops: CDR1 MNHEY, CDR2 SVGEGT. V shed 2 bases, J shed 2 bases, and the junction held 5 bases outside the gene matches. The CDR3 length is 17 residues. The CDR3, as DNA: TGTGCCAGCAGTTACACTAGCGGGGGGATACACACAGATACGCAGTATTTT. Encoded protein: CASSYTSGGIHTDTQYF.

This CDR3 is CASSDRSDAKNIQYF. The CDR3 region has the DNA TGTGCCAGCAGTGATAGGTCAGATGCGAAAAACATTCAGTACTTC. The chain recombines TRBV2 with TRBJ2-4, with D hard to call. CDR1 and CDR2 (germline): SNHLY, FYNNEI. V was trimmed by 3 bases and J by 4 bases, leaving 13 bases between them. This CDR3 has 15 residues. Together with reference TRBV2 and TRBJ2-4, the CDR3 gives the full variable domain: EPEVTQTPSHQVTQMGQEVILRCVPISNHLYFYWYRQILGQKVEFLVSFYNNEISEKSEIFDDQFSVERPDGSNFTLKIRSTKLEDSAMYFCASSDRSDAKNIQYFGAGTRLSVL.

J is TRBJ2-7 and V is TRBV27, with 8 nucleotides matching TRBD1. The V gene end was trimmed by 2 bases and the J gene end by 0 bases; junction bases not matched to a gene: 3. Germline CDR1 reads MNHEY; CDR2 reads SMNVEV (reference sequence). The CDR3 spans 15 residues. The CDR3 bases are TGTGCCAGCAGTTTAGGGACAGGAGCCTCCTACGAGCAGTACTTC. Amino acid sequence: CASSLGTGASYEQYF.

V usage is TRBV24-1 and J usage is TRBJ1-2; the D gene is possibly TRBD1 (5 bases). CDR3 length: 15 residues. Germline assignment: CDR1 KGHDR and CDR2 SFDVKD. Trimming took off 5 bases at V and 3 bases at J, with 15 bases between the two ends. CDR3 amino acids: CATSGRDGKDYGYTF. CDR3 DNA sequence: TGTGCCACCAGTGGACGGGACGGAAAAGACTATGGCTACACCTTC.

The chain is built from TRBV7-8 and TRBJ1-1; no clear D gene. Germline V gene lookup returns CDR1 SGHVS and CDR2 FQNEAQ. The length of the CDR3 is 13 residues. The V gene lost 4 bases and the J gene lost 5 bases, with 11 bases spanning the gap. CDR3 sequence reads: CASSSPLGTEAFF. The CDR3 DNA reads TGTGCCAGCAGCTCCCCGCTGGGAACTGAAGCTTTCTTT.

This chain uses TRBV19 with TRBJ2-1; D may be TRBD1 (5 bases). The V gene lost 3 bases and the J gene lost 0 bases, with 9 bases spanning the gap. The CDR3 runs to 15 residues. The germline CDR1 and CDR2 sequences are LNHDA and SQIVND (reference sequence). DNA for the CDR3: TGTGCCAGTAGTATTTCCACAGGCTCCTACAATGAGCAGTTCTTC. Translating gives CASSISTGSYNEQFF.

The rearrangement joins TRBV5-8 to TRBJ2-2; the match to TRBD2 covers 8 bases. Germline-derived CDR1 and CDR2 are SGHTS and YDEGEE. V lost 0 bases, J lost 5 bases, and 3 bases stayed unmatched. CDR3 length: 15 amino acids. Here the CDR3 reads CASSLDGGGTGELFF. The CDR3 region has the DNA TGTGCCAGCAGCTTGGATGGCGGGGGGACCGGGGAGCTGTTTTTT.

CDR3 nucleotides: TGTGCCAGCAGCTTCGTACAGGCCCAAGAGACCCAGTACTTC. Protein product: CASSFVQAQETQYF. This chain links TRBV5-5 with TRBJ2-5; a weak D match, TRBD1 (5 bases). CDR3 size: 14 residues. The germline V gene has CDR1 SGHKS and CDR2 YYEKEE (reference sequence). V was clipped by 2 bases and J by 1 base, with 9 bases between them.

This clone was seen a single time. This chain joins TRBV5-4 and TRBJ1-2; TRBD1 matches 9 bases. CDR1 and CDR2 (germline): SGHNT, YYREEE (reference sequence). J was trimmed by 12 bases and V by 4 bases; bases with no gene match: 7. The CDR3 is 12 residues long. CDR3 region: CASSAGQGVNTF. The CDR3 DNA is TGTGCCAGCAGCGCGGGACAGGGCGTAAACACCTTC.

The chain uses TRBV3-1 (or the pseudogene TRBV3-2) and TRBJ2-5; D unclear. Germline-derived CDR1 and CDR2 are LGHDT and YNNKEL (reference sequence). The CDR3 runs to 13 residues. The V end was cut by 3 bases, the J end by 4 bases, with 9 bases between. The CDR3: CASSQWDGETQYF. Written as DNA, the CDR3 is TGTGCCAGCAGCCAGTGGGATGGAGAGACCCAGTACTTC.

The chain employs TRBV5-1 and TRBJ1-1; 7 bases match TRBD1. The V gene's germline CDR1 is SGHRS and CDR2 YFSETQ. After removal of 6 bases from V and 7 bases from J, the junction contained 9 bases not matched to a gene. The CDR3 spans 13 residues. DNA for the CDR3: TGCGCCAGCACCAGGGGGGGCGTAGATGAAGCTTTCTTT. Translation gives CASTRGGVDEAFF. The variable domain in full, completed from reference TRBV5-1 and TRBJ1-1, reads KAGVTQTPRYLIKTRGQQVTLSCSPISGHRSVSWYQQTPGQGLQFLFEYFSETQRNKGNFPGRFSGRQFSNSRSEMNVSTLELGDSALYLCASTRGGVDEAFFGQGTRLTVV.

The J gene is TRBJ1-1, the V gene TRBV11-2, with TRBD1 matching 9 bases. V shed 1 base, J shed 1 base, and the junction held 13 bases outside the gene matches. CDR3 size: 19 residues. Per the germline V gene, CDR1 is SGHAT and CDR2 is FQNNGV. CDR3 loop: CASSLGGTGGAFRNTEAFF. DNA of the CDR3: TGTGCCAGCAGCTTAGGGGGCACAGGGGGCGCATTTCGGAACACTGAAGCTTTCTTT.

This sequence joins TRBV6-2 or TRBV6-3 and TRBJ1-4; a possible D gene is TRBD1 (6 bases). CDR1 is MNHEY and CDR2 is SVGEGT in the germline V gene. This CDR3 contains 17 residues. Trimming took 4 bases from V and 7 from J, leaving 22 bases between them. This chain's CDR3 is CASSSSTRTDITEKLFF. Here the CDR3 DNA reads TGTGCCAGCAGTTCCTCAACCAGGACAGATATCACTGAAAAACTGTTTTTT.

The CDR3 spells CASSEGQSSYNEQFF. CDR3 DNA: TGTGCCAGCAGTGAAGGACAGTCGTCCTACAATGAGCAGTTCTTC. The V and J genes are TRBV2 and TRBJ2-1; D might be TRBD1 (5 bases). This CDR3 contains 15 residues. Trimming pared 1 base from V and 1 base from J, leaving 8 bases between. CDR1 and CDR2 from the germline V gene are SNHLY and FYNNEI.

This chain uses TRBV6-6 with TRBJ2-3; the D gene could be TRBD1 or TRBD2 (7 bases each). The CDR3 spans 16 residues. Germline lookup yields CDR1 MNHNY and CDR2 SVGAGI (reference sequence). Trimming removed 6 bases at V and 3 bases at J, with 19 bases between. This CDR3 reads CASSINFQGGTDTQYF. Written as DNA, the CDR3 is TGTGCCAGCAGCATCAACTTCCAGGGGGGGACAGATACGCAGTATTTT.